These 5 T cell receptor beta chains were sequenced from one sample in a study of PD-1 blockade in classical Hodgkin lymphoma. All patients relapsed after autologous stem cell transplantation, and brentuximab vedotin exposure varied. Thawed PBMCs were the source of CD8+ T cells, obtained through magnetic negative selection. This table comes from immunoSEQ multiplex PCR, and its TCRdb copy is limited to in-frame clones, with some not included. Of some 5,700 clones in the sample, over 50% were seen once. The sample was CD8+ T cells from blood, taken at baseline. Receptors were obtained from a human donor with classical Hodgkin lymphoma.

This chain joins TRBV4-1 and TRBJ2-1, with 7 nucleotides matching TRBD2. Trimming cost V 4 bases and J 0 bases; bases outside gene matches: 3. Germline loops: CDR1 MGHRA, CDR2 YSYEKL. The CDR3 sequence is 15 residues long. CDR3 DNA: TGCGCCAGCAGCCGGACTAGGAGCTCCTACAATGAGCAGTTCTTC. Translated: CASSRTRSSYNEQFF.

This sequence joins TRBV4-2 and TRBJ2-1; 12 positions match TRBD2. Trimming removed 6 bases from V and 2 bases from J; junction bases left unmatched: 2. The CDR3 is 15 amino acids. The germline CDR1 and CDR2 sequences are LGHNA and YNFKEQ. Here the CDR3 reads CASRRLAGAYNEQFF. The CDR3 DNA is TGTGCCAGCAGAAGACTAGCGGGAGCCTACAATGAGCAGTTCTTC.

This clone has only one observation. J is TRBJ2-1 and V is TRBV10-3; D unclear. Germline CDR1 and CDR2: ENHRY and SYGVKD. This CDR3 region has 11 residues. With 7 bases removed from V and 9 bases from J, the gap between germline ends came to 10 bases. The CDR3 bases are TGTGCCATCACCACTCGAGGTGAGCAGTTCTTC. It yields the protein CAITTRGEQFF.

In DNA form, the CDR3 reads TGTGCCAGCGGCCTAACGGCGAACTACAATGAGCAGTTCTTC. It codes for CASGLTANYNEQFF. The genes are TRBV18 and TRBJ2-1; D unclear. V was trimmed by 8 bases and J by 3 bases, leaving 14 bases between them. The CDR3 consists of 14 residues. From germline, CDR1 is KGHSH and CDR2 LQKENI.

V and J are TRBV30 and TRBJ1-2; TRBD1 agrees at 10 bases. CDR3 length equals 15 residues. From germline, CDR1 is GTSNPN and CDR2 SVGIG (reference sequence). V was clipped by 4 bases and J by 4 bases; unmatched bases: 9. The CDR3 DNA reads as TGTGCCTGGACCGGGACAGGGGATCGGGGCTATGGCTACACCTTC. This gives the protein CAWTGTGDRGYGYTF.